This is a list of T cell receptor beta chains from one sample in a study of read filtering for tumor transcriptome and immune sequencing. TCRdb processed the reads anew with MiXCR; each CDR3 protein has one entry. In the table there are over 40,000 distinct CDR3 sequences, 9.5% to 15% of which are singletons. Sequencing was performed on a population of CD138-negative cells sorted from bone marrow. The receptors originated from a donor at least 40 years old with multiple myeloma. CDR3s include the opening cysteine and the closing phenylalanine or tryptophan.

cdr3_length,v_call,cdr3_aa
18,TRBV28,CASSLTQRPAGTEETQYF
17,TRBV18,CASSPVQSHSGANVLTF
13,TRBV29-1,CSGRDSMNTEAFF
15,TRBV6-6,CASTVGLAGGNEQFF
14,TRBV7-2,CASSPTPGGYEQFF
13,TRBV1,CTSSRCSVFTAFF
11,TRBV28,CASKDYNEQFF
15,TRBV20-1,CSASNAGGLTDTQYF
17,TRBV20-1,CSASYGLVGIGGNEQFF
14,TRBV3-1,CASSRKGAGNTIYF
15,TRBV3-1,CASSPRGAGNSPLHF
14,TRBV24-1,CATSERGRTGELFF
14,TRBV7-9,CASSLSGTGYEQYF
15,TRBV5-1,CASSPGRGKQETQYF
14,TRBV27,CASSYRPGNDEQFF
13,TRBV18,CASSPRRGDEQFF
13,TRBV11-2,CASSPDRTGELFF
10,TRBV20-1,CSAGDPRLFF
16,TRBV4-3,CASSQVLTGEGQPQHF
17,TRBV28,CASSLVVGGGMNTEAFF
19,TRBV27,CASSFLRPLAGEKYNEQFF
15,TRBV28,CASSVGGGGSYEQYF
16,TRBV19,CASSIRTSGRVETQYF
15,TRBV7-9,CASSLAGLIQETQYF
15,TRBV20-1,CSARDNVRINQPQHF
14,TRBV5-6,CASRRGRGTDTQYF
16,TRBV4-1,CASSQDRTGGTDTQYF
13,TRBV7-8,CASSFGGNYEQYF
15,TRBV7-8,CASSLEIAGTGELFF
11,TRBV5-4,CAGSFTGELFF
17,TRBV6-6,CASRRQTRQDANQPQHF
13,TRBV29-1,CSAGQGRGDEQFF
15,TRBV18,CASSPRQGFGTEAFF
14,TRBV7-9,CASIKGTSNSEALF
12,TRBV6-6,CASSFQTDTQYF